The entry below describes one T cell receptor beta chain. Antigen unknown. With 60 Vbeta and 13 Jbeta primers, the PCR was carried out. In the authors' methods: In a later analysis, the count reached 80 million or so unique TCR beta chains, with about 12 million shared. The data were produced by immunoSEQ multiplex PCR, yet TCRdb's version contains in-frame clones alone and is incomplete. Clone size and V and J calls were adopted from that table, with D and trimming inferred from the DNA. The repertoire holds 100,000 or so clones, with about 80% as singletons. This entry comes from a study of cytomegalovirus exposure and HLA in healthy donors. With 6 bases clipped from V and 6 bases from J, the junction kept 13 bases outside the gene matches. CDR1 and CDR2 from the germline V gene are MNHNY and SVGAGI (reference sequence). The CDR3 sequence is 16 residues long. Regarding the study as a whole: After further analysis at a later stage, roughly 16,000 TCR beta sequences were associated with HLA alleles at 0.05 false discovery rate. Sequencing likely caused a cluster of highly shared sequence variants.

The chain employs TRBV6-6 and TRBJ2-7; 11 bases are shared with TRBD2. Input material: PBMCs. The clonotype was recovered from a female donor in good health and CMV-seropositive. CDR3 in amino acids: CASSTLAGALQGEQYF. The CDR3 nucleotides read TGTGCCAGCAGCACACTAGCGGGGGCCCTCCAGGGCGAGCAGTACTTC.